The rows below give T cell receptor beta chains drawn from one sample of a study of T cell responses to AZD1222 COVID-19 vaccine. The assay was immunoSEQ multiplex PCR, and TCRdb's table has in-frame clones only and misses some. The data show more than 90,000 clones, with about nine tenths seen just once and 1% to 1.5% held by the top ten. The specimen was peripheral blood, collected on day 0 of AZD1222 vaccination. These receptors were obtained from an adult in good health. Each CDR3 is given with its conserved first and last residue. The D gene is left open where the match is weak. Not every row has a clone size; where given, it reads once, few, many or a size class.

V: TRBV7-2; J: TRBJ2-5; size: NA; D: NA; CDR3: CASSLAARTVETQYF; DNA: TGTGCCAGCAGCTTAGCGGCCCGGACTGTCGAGACCCAGTACTTC
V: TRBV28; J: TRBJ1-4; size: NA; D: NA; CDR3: CASSSPTATNEKLFF; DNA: TGTGCCAGCAGTTCCCCGACAGCAACTAATGAAAAACTGTTTTTT
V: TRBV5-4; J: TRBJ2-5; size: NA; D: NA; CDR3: CASSLSGETQYF; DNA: TGTGCCAGCAGCCTTAGTGGGGAGACCCAGTACTTC
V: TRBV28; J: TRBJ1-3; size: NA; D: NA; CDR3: CASSYARYSGNTIYF; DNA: TGTGCCAGCAGTTATGCGCGATACTCTGGAAACACCATATATTTT
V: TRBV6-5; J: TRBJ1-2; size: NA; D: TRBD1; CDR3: CASRRQGLGYTF; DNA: TGTGCCAGCAGGCGACAGGGACTGGGCTACACCTTC
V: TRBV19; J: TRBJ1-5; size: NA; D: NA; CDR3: CASRGDFSNQPQHF; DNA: TGTGCCAGTAGGGGGGATTTTAGCAATCAGCCCCAGCATTTT
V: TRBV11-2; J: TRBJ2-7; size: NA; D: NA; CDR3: CASSLYSLGGAYEQYF; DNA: TGTGCCAGCAGCTTATATTCTTTGGGAGGCGCCTACGAGCAGTACTTC
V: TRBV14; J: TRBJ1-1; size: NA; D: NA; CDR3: CASSQDAPMNTEAFF; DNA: TGTGCCAGCAGCCAAGATGCCCCAATGAACACTGAAGCTTTCTTT
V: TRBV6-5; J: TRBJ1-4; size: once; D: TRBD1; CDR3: CASRTGTGDEKLFF; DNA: TGTGCCAGCAGAACCGGGACAGGGGATGAAAAACTGTTTTTT
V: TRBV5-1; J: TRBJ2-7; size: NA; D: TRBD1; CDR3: CASSLLTGAYEQYF; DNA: TGCGCCAGCAGCTTATTAACAGGGGCCTACGAGCAGTACTTC
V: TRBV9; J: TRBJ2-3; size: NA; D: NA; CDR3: CASSSGASSTDTQYF; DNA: TGTGCCAGCAGCTCAGGAGCTTCAAGCACAGATACGCAGTATTTT
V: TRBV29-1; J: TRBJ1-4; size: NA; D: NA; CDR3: CSVEESSGREKLFF; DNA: TGCAGCGTTGAAGAATCGTCAGGGCGAGAAAAACTGTTTTTT
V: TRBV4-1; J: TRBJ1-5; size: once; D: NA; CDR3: CASSFGQIGDQPQHF; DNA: TGCGCCAGCAGCTTTGGACAGATTGGGGATCAGCCCCAGCATTTT
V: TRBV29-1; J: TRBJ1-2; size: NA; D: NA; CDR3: CSAGGTFTLGYGYTF; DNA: TGCAGCGCCGGGGGGACATTCACCCTCGGCTATGGCTACACCTTC
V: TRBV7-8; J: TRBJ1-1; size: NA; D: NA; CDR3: CASSYTTGGAFF; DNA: TGTGCCAGCAGCTACACTACTGGGGGAGCTTTCTTT
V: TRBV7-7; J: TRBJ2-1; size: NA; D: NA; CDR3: CASSPQLYNEQFF; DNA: TGTGCCAGCAGTCCCCAGCTCTACAATGAGCAGTTCTTC
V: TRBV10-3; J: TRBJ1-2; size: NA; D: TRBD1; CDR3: CAITLDRVGGYTF; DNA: TGTGCCATCACACTGGACAGGGTGGGTGGCTACACCTTC
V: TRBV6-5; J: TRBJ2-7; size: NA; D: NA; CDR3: CASSPRRTASYEQYF; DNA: TGTGCCAGCAGTCCCCGAAGGACAGCCTCCTACGAGCAGTACTTC
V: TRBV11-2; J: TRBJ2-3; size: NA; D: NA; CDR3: CASSGAGGPTDTQYF; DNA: TGTGCCAGCAGCGGAGCCGGGGGACCCACAGATACGCAGTATTTT
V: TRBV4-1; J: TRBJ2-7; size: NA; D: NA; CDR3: CASSQAESSYEQYF; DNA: TGCGCCAGCAGCCAGGCCGAGAGCTCCTACGAGCAGTACTTC
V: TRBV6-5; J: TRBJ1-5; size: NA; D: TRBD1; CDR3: CASSYDRGQPQHF; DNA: TGTGCCAGCAGTTATGACAGGGGCCAGCCCCAGCATTTT
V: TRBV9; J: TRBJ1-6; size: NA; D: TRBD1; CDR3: CASSVGDRGAPLHF; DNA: TGTGCCAGCAGCGTAGGGGACAGGGGGGCACCCCTCCACTTT
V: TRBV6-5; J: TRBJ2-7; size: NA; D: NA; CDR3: CASSYSKRGGIYEQYF; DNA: TGTGCCAGCAGTTACTCGAAAAGGGGGGGAATCTACGAGCAGTACTTC
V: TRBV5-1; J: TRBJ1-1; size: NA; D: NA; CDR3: CASSLLSLNTEAFF; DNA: TGCGCCAGCAGCTTGCTGTCGCTGAACACTGAAGCTTTCTTT
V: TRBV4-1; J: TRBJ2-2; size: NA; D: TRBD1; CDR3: CASTPGQGAGELFF; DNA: TGCGCCAGTACTCCGGGACAGGGGGCCGGGGAGCTGTTTTTT
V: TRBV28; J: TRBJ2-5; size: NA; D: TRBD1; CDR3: CASRTGTEETQYF; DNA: TGTGCCAGCAGGACAGGGACAGAAGAGACCCAGTACTTC
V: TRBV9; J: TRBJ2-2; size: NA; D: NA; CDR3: CASSVDGSGTGELFF; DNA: TGTGCCAGCAGCGTAGACGGGTCGGGCACCGGGGAGCTGTTTTTT
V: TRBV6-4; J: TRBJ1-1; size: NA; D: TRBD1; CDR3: CASRGQGGGSLGTFF; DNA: TGTGCCAGCAGAGGACAGGGAGGTGGTTCGTTGGGAACTTTCTTT
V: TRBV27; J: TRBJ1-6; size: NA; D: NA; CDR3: CASRDLSSYNSPLHF; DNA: TGTGCCAGCAGGGACTTAAGCTCCTATAATTCACCCCTCCACTTT
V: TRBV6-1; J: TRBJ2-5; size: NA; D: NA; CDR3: CASSEAETQYF; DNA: TGTGCCAGCAGTGAAGCAGAGACCCAGTACTTC
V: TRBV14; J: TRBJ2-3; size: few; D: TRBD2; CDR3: CASSQTLTSGGAHGDTQYF; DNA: TGTGCCAGCAGCCAAACCTTGACTAGCGGGGGGGCCCATGGAGATACGCAGTATTTT
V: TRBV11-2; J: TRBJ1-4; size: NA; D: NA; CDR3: CASSPGWRHEKLFF; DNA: TGTGCCAGCAGCCCGGGGTGGCGGCATGAAAAACTGTTTTTT
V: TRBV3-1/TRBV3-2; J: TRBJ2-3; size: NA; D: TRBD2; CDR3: CASSQVLAGGPDTQYF; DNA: TGTGCCAGCAGCCAAGTCTTAGCGGGGGGCCCAGATACGCAGTATTTT
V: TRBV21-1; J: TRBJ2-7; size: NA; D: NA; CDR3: CASSKKRTYEQYF; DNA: TGTGCCAGCAGCAAAAAAAGGACCTACGAGCAGTACTTC
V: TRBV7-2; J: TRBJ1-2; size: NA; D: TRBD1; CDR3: CASNLMAGGDYGYTF; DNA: TGTGCCAGCAACCTCATGGCAGGGGGGGACTATGGCTACACCTTC
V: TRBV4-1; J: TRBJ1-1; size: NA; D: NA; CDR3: CASSAPGLRTEAFF; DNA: TGCGCCAGCAGCGCTCCGGGGTTGAGGACTGAAGCTTTCTTT
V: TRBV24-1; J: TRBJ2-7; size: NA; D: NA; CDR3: CATSEGNGYEQYF; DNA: TGTGCCACCAGTGAGGGGAACGGCTACGAGCAGTACTTC
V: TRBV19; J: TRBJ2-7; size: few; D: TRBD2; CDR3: CASSKVGGSSYEQYF; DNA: TGTGCCAGTAGTAAGGTTGGCGGGAGCTCCTACGAGCAGTACTTC
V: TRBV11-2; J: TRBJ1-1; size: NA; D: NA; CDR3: CASSFPGSITEAFF; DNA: TGTGCCAGCAGCTTCCCAGGGAGCATTACTGAAGCTTTCTTT
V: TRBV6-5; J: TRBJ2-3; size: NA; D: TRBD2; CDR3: CASSYSGSGGAYTQYF; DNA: TGTGCCAGCAGTTACTCGGGAAGCGGGGGGGCTTATACGCAGTATTTT
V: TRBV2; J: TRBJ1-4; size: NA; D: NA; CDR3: CASSSDMNEKLFF; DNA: TGTGCCAGCAGTTCCGACATGAATGAAAAACTGTTTTTT